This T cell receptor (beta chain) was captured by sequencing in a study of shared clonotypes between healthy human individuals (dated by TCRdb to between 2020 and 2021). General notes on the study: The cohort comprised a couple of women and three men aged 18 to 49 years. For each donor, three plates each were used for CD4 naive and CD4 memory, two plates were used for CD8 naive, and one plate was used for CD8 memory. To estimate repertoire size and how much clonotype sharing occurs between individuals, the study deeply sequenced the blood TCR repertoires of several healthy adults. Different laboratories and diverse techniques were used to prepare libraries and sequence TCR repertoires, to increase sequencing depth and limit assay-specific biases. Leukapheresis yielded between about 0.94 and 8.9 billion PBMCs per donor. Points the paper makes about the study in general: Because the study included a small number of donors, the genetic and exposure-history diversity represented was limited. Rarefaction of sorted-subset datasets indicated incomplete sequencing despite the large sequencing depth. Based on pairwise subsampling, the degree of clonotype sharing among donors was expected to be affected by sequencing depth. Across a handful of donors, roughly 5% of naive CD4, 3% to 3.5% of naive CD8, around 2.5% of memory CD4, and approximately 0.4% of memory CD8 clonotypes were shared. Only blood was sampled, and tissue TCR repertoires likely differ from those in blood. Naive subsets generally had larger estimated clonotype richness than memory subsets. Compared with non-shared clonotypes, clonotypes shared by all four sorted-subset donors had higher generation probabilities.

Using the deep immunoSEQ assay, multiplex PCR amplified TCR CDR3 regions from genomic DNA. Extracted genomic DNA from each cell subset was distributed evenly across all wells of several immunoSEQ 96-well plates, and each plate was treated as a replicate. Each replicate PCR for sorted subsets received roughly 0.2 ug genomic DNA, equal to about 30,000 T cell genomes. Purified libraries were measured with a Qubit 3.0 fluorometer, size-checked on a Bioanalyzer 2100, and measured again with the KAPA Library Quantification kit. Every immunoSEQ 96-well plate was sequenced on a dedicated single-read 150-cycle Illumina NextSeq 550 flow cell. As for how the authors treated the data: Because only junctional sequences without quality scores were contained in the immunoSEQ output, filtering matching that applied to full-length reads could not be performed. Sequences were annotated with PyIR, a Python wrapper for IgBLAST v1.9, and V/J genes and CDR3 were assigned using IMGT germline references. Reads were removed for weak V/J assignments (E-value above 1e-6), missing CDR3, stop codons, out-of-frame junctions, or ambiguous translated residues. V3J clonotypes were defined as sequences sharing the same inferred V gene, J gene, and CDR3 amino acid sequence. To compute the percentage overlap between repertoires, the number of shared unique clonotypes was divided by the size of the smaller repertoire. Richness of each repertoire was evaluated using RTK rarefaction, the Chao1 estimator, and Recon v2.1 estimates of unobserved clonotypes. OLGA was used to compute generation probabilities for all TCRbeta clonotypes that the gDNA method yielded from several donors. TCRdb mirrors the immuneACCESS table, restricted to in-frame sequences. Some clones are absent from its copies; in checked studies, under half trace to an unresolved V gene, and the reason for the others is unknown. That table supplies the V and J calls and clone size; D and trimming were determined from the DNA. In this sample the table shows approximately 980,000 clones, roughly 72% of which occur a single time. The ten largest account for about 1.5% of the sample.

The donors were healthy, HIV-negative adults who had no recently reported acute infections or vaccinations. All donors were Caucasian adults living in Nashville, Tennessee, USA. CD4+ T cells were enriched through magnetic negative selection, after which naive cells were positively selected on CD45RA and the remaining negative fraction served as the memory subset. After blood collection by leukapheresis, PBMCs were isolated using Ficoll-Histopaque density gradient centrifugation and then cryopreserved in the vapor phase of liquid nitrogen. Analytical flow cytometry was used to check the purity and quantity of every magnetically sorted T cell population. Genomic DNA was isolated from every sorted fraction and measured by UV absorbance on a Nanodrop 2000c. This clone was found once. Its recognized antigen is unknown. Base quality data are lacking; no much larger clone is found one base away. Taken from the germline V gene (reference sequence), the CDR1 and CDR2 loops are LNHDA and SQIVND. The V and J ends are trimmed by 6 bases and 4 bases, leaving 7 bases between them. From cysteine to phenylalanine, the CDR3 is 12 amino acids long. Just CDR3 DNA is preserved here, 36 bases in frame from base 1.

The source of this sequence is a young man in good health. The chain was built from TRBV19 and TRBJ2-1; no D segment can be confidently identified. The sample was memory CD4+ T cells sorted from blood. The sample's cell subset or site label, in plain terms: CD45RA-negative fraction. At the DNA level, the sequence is TGTGCCAGTAGCCCCTCATACAATGAGCAGTTCTTC. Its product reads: CASSPSYNEQFF.